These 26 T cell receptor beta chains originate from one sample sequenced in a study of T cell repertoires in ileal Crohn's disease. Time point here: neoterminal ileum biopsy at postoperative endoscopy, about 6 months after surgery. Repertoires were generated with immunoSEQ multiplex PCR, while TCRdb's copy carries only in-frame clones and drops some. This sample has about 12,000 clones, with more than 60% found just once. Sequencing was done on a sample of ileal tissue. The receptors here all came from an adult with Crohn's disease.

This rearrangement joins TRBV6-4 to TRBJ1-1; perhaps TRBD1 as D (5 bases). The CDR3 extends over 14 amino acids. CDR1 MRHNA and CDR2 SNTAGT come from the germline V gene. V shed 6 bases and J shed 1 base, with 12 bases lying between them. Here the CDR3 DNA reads TGTGCCAGCAGGGGACCCTCGGAGAACACTGAAGCTTTCTTT. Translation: CASRGPSENTEAFF.

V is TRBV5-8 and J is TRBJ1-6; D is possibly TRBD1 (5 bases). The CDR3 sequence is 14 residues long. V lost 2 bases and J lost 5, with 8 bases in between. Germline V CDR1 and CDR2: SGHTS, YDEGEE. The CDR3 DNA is TGTGCCAGCAGCTTCCGGGGCGATAATTCACCCCTCCACTTT. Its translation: CASSFRGDNSPLHF.

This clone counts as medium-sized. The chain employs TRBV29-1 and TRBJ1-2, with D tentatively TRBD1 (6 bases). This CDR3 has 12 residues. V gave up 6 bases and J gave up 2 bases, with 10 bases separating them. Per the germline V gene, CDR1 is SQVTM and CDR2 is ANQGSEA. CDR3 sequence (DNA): TGCAGCGTCCGGACAGCGAACTATGGCTACACCTTC. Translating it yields CSVRTANYGYTF. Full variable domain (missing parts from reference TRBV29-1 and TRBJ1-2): SAVISQKPSRDICQRGTSLTIQCQVDSQVTMMFWYRQQPGQSLTLIATANQGSEATYESGFVIDKFPISRPNLTFSTLTVSNMSPEDSSIYLCSVRTANYGYTFGSGTRLTVV.

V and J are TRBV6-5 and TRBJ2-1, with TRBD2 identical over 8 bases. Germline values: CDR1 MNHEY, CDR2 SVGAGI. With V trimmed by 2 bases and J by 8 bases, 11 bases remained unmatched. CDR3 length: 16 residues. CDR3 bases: TGTGCCAGCAGTTACGGGTACGGGGGGGCTGGCGATGAGCAGTTCTTC. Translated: CASSYGYGGAGDEQFF.

In DNA form, the CDR3 reads TGTGCCAGCTCAGCAGTCTCCTATGGCTACACCTTC. It translates to CASSAVSYGYTF. The chain has TRBV18 and TRBJ1-2; D is ambiguous. V was cut by 5 bases and J by 4 bases, with 8 bases left in between. This CDR3 has 12 residues. Germline V gene data show CDR1 as KGHSH and CDR2 as LQKENI.

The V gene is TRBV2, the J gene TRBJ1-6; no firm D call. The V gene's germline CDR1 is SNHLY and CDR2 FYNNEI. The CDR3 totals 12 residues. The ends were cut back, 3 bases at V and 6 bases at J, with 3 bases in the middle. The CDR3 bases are TGTGCCAGCAGTGAGGGTAATTCACCCCTCCACTTT. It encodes CASSEGNSPLHF.

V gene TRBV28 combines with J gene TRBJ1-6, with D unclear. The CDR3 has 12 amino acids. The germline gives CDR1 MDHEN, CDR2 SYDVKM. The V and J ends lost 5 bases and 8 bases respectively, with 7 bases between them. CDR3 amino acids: CASSALDSPLHF. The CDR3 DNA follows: TGTGCCAGCAGTGCCCTCGATTCACCCCTCCACTTT.

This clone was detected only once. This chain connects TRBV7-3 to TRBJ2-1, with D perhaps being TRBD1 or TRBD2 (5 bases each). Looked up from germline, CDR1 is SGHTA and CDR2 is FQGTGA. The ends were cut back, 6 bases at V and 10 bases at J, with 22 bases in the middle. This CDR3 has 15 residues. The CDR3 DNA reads TGTGCCAGCAGGGACCGGGACCCTACAAAGGGAGAGCAGTTCTTC. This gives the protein CASRDRDPTKGEQFF.

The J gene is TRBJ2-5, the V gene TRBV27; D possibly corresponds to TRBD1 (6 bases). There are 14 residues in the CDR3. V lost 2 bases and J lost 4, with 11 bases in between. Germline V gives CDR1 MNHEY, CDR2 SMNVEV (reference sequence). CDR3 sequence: CASSLNRVTETQYF. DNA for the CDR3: TGTGCCAGCAGTTTAAACAGGGTTACAGAGACCCAGTACTTC.

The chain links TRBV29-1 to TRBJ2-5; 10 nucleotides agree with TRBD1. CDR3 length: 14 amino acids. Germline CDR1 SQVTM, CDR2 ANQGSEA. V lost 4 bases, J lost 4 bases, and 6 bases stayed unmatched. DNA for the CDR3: TGCAGCGTTGCCGGGACAGGGGTTTTAGAGACCCAGTACTTC. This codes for CSVAGTGVLETQYF.

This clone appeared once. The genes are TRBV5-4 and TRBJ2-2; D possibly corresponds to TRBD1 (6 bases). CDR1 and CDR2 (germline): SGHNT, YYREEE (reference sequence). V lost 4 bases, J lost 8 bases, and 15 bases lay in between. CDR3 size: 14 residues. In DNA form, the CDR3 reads TGTGCCAGCAGCCATGGAGACAGGTTGGGGGAGCTGTTTTTT. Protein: CASSHGDRLGELFF.

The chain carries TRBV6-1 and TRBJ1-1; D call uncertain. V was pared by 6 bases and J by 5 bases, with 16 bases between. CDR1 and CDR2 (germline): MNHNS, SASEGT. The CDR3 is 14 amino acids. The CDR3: CASRIRTERTEAFF. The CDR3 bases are TGTGCCAGCAGGATTCGCACGGAGCGGACTGAAGCTTTCTTT.

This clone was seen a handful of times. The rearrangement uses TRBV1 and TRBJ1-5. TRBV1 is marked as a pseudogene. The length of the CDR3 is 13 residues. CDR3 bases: TGCACCAGCAGCCAAGAAGGCAATCAGCCCCAGCATTTT. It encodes CTSSQEGNQPQHF.

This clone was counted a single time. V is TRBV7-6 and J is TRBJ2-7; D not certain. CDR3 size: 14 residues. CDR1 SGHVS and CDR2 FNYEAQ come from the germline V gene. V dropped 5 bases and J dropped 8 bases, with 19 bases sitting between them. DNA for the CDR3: TGTGCCAGCAGCCAAATAGAGCAGGCCACACAGCAGTACTTC. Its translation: CASSQIEQATQQYF.

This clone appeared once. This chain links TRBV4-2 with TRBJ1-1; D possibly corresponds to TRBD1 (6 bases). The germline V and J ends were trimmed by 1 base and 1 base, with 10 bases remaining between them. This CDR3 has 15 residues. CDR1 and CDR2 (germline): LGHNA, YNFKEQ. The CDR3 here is CASSQVQGANTEAFF. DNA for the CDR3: TGTGCCAGCAGCCAAGTACAGGGCGCGAACACTGAAGCTTTCTTT.

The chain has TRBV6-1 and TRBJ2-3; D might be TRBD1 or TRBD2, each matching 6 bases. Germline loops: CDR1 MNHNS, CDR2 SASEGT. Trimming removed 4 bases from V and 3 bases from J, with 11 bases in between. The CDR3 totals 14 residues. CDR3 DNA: TGTGCCAGCAGTGGAACAGGGAGGACAGATACGCAGTATTTT. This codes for CASSGTGRTDTQYF.

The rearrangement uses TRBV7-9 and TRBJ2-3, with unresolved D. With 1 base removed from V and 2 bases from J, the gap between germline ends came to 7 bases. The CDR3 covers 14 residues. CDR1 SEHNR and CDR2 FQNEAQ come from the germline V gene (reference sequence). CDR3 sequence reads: CASSLGQLTDTQYF. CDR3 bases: TGTGCCAGCAGCTTAGGGCAGCTCACAGATACGCAGTATTTT.

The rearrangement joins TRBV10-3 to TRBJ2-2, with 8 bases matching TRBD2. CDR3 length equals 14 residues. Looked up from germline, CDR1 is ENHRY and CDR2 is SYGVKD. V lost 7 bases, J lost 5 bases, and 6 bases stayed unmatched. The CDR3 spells CAIKAGEVTGELFF. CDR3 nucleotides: TGTGCCATCAAAGCGGGGGAAGTAACCGGGGAGCTGTTTTTT.

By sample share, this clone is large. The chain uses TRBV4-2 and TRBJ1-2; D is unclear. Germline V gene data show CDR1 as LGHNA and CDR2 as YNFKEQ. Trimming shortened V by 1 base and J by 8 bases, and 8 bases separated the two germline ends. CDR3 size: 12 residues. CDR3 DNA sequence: TGTGCCAGCAGCCAAGGGGGAGGAGGCTACACCTTC. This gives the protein CASSQGGGGYTF.

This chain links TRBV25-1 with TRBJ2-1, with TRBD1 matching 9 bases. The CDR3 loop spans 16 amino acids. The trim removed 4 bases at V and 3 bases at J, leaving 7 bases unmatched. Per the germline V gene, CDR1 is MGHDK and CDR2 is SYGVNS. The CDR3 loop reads CASSAPLGQGYNEQFF. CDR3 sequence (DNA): TGTGCCAGCAGTGCTCCATTGGGACAGGGCTACAATGAGCAGTTCTTC.

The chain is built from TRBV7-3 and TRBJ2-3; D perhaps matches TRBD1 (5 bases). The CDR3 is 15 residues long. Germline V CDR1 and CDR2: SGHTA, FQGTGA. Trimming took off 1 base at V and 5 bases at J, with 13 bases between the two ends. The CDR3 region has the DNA TGTGCCAGCAGCTTAATCCAGGGTACGGAAGATACGCAGTATTTT. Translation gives CASSLIQGTEDTQYF.

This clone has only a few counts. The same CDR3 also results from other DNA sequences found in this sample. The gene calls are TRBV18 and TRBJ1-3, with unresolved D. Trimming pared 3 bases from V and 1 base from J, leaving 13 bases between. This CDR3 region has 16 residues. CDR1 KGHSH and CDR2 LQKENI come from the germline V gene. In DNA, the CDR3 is TGTGCCAGCTCACCGGGTGGGAGCTCTTCTGGAAACACCATATATTTT. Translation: CASSPGGSSSGNTIYF.

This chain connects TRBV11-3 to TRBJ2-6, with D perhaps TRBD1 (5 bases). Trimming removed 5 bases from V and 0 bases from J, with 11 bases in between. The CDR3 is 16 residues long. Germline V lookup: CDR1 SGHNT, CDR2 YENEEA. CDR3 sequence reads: CASSVDSSSGANVLTF. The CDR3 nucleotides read TGTGCCAGCAGCGTTGACAGTAGCTCTGGGGCCAACGTCCTGACTTTC. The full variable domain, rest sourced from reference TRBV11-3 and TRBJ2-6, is EAGVVQSPRYKIIEKKQPVAFWCNPISGHNTLYWYLQNLGQGPELLIRYENEEAVDDSQLPKDRFSAERLKGVDSTLKIQPAELGDSAVYLCASSVDSSSGANVLTFGAGSRLTVL.

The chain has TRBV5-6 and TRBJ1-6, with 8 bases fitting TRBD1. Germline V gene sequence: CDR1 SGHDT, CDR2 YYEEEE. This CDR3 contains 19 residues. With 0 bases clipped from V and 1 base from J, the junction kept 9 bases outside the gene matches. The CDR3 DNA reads TGTGCCAGCAGCTTGGTTACGGGGCAGGGGGCTTCCTATAATTCACCCCTCCACTTT. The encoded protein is CASSLVTGQGASYNSPLHF.

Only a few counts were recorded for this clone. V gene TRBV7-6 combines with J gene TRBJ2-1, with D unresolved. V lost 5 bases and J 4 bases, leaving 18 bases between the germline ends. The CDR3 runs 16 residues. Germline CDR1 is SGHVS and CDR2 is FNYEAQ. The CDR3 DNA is TGTGCCAGCAGCGCATTCGGTGAGGCCCAATACAATGAGCAGTTCTTC. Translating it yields CASSAFGEAQYNEQFF. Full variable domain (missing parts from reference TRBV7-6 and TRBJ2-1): GAGVSQSPRYKVTKRGQDVALRCDPISGHVSLYWYRQALGQGPEFLTYFNYEAQQDKSGLPNDRFSAERPEGSISTLTIQRTEQRDSAMYRCASSAFGEAQYNEQFFGPGTRLTVL.

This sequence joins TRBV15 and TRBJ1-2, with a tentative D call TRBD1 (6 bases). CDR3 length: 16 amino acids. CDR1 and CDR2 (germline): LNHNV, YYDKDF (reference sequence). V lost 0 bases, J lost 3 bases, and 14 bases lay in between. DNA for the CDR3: TGTGCCACCAGCAGAGATGAGGGGGGGAGGTACTATGGCTACACCTTC. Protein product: CATSRDEGGRYYGYTF.